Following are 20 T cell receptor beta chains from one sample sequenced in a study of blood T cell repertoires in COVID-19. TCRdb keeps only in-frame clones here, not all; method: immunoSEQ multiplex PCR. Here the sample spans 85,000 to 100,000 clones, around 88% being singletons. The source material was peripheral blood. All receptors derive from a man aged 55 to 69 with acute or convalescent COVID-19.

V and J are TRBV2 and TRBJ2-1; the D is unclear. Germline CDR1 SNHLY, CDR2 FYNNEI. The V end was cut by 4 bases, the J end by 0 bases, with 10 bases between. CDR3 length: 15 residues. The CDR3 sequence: CASSVRSSSYNEQFF. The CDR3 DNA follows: TGTGCCAGCAGTGTAAGATCGAGCTCCTACAATGAGCAGTTCTTC.

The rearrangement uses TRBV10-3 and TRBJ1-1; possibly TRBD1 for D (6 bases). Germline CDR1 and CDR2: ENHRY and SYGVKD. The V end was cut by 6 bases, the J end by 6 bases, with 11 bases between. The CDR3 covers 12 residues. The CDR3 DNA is TGTGCCATCAGACCCGGGACATCTGAAGCTTTCTTT. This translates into CAIRPGTSEAFF.

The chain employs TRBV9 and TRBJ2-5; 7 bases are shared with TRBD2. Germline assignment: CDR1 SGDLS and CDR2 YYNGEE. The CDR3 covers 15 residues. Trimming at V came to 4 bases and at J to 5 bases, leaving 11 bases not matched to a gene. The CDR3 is CASSLSGAGGETQYF. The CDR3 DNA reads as TGTGCCAGCAGCTTGAGCGGGGCTGGAGGGGAGACCCAGTACTTC. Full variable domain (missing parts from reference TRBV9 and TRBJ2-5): DSGVTQTPKHLITATGQRVTLRCSPRSGDLSVYWYQQSLDQGLQFLIQYYNGEERAKGNILERFSAQQFPDLHSELNLSSLELGDSALYFCASSLSGAGGETQYFGPGTRLLVL.

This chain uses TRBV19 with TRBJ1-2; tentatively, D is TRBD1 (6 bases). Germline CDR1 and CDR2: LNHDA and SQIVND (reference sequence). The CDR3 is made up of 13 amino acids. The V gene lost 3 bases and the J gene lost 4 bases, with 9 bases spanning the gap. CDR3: CASSIPQGYGYTF. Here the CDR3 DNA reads TGTGCCAGTAGTATTCCACAGGGCTATGGCTACACCTTC.

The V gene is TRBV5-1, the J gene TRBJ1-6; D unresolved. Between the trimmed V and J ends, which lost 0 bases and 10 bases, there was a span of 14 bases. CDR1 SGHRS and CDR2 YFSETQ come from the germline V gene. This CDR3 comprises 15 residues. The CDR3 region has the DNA TGCGCCAGCAGCTTGGGGCGGGTAGATTTGTCACCCCTCCACTTT. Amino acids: CASSLGRVDLSPLHF.

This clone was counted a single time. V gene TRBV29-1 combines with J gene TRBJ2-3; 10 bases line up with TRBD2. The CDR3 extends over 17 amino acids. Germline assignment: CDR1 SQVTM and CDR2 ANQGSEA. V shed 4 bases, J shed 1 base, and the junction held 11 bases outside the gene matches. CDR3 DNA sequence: TGCAGCGTTGGGGGTCCGAAAACTAGCGGGGGCACAGATACGCAGTATTTT. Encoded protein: CSVGGPKTSGGTDTQYF.

The CDR3 is CASSPGTGYGYTF. As DNA, the CDR3 is TGTGCCAGCTCCCCTGGGACAGGGTATGGCTACACCTTC. The rearrangement joins TRBV18 to TRBJ1-2; 9 bases are a match to TRBD1. Per germline, CDR1 KGHSH and CDR2 LQKENI. Unmatched junction bases numbered 4, after V lost 6 bases and J lost 5 bases. The CDR3 runs 13 residues.

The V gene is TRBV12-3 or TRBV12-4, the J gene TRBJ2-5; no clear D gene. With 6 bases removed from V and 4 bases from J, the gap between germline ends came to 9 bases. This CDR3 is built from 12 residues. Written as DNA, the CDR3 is TGTGCCAGCAGCACGAGTATAGAGACCCAGTACTTC. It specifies CASSTSIETQYF.

The chain's CDR3 is CASSLMPSREQYF. In nucleotides, the CDR3 is TGTGCCAGCAGCTTAATGCCAAGCCGTGAGCAGTACTTC. The chain couples TRBV11-2 to TRBJ2-7; D not resolved. This CDR3 contains 13 residues. V gave up 2 bases and J gave up 7 bases, with 12 bases separating them. Germline V lookup: CDR1 SGHAT, CDR2 FQNNGV.

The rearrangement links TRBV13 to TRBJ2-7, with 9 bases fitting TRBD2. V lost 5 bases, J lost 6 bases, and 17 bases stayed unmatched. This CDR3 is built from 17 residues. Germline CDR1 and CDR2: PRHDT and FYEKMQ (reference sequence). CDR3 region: CASSISLAGKGFGEQYF. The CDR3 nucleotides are TGTGCCAGCAGCATATCTCTAGCGGGGAAGGGGTTCGGCGAGCAGTACTTC. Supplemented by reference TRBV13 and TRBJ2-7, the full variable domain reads AAGVIQSPRHLIKEKRETATLKCYPIPRHDTVYWYQQGPGQDPQFLISFYEKMQSDKGSIPDRFSAQQFSDYHSELNMSSLELGDSALYFCASSISLAGKGFGEQYFGPGTRLTVT.

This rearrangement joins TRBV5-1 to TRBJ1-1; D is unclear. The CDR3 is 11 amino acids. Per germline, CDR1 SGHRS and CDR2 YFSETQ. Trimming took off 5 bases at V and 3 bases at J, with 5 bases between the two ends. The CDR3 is CASSSYTEAFF. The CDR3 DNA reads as TGCGCCAGCAGTTCCTACACTGAAGCTTTCTTT.

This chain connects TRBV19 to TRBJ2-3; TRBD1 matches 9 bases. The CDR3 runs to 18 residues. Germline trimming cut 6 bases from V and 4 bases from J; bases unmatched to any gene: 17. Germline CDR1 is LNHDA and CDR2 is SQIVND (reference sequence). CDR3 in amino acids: CASSKGTGPPSSADTQYF. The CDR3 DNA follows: TGTGCCAGTAGCAAGGGGACAGGGCCGCCGAGCTCCGCAGATACGCAGTATTTT.

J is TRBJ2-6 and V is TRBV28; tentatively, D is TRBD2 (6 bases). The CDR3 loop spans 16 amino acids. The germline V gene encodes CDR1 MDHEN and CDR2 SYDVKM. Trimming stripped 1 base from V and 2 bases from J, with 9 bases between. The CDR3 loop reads CASSLFSGAGANVLTF. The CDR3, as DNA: TGTGCCAGCAGTTTATTTTCGGGGGCTGGGGCCAACGTCCTGACTTTC.

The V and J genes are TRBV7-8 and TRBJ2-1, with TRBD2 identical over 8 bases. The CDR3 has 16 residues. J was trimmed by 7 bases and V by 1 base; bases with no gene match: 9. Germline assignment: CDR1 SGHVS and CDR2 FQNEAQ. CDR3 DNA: TGTGCCAGCAGCTTAGGTCCAGGGACTAGGTTGAATGAGCAGTTCTTC. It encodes CASSLGPGTRLNEQFF.

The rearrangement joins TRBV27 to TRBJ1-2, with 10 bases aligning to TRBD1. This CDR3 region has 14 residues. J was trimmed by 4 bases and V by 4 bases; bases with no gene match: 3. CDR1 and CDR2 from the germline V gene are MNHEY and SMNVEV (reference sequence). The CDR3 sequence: CASSSDRGGYGYTF. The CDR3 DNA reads TGTGCCAGCAGTTCGGACAGGGGGGGCTATGGCTACACCTTC.

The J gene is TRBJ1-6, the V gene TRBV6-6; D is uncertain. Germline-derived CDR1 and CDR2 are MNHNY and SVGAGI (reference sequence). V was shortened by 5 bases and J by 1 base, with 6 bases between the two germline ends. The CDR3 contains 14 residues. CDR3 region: CASSHLSYNSPLHF. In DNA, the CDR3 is TGTGCCAGCAGTCATCTTTCCTATAATTCACCCCTCCACTTT.

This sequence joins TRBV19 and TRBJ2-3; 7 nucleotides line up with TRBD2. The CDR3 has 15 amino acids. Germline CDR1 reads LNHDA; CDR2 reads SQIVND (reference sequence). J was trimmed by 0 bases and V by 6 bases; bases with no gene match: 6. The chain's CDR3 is CASSNLAASTDTQYF. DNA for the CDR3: TGTGCCAGTAGCAACCTAGCGGCTAGCACAGATACGCAGTATTTT.

For the CDR3, the DNA is TGTGCCAGCAGGCCGGGACAGGGCCTCTCCTACGAGCAGTACTTC. It yields the protein CASRPGQGLSYEQYF. The gene calls are TRBV2 and TRBJ2-7; 9 bases fit TRBD1. The CDR3 consists of 15 residues. The germline V gene encodes CDR1 SNHLY and CDR2 FYNNEI. V shed 6 bases and J 0 bases; nucleotides not matched to a gene: 6.

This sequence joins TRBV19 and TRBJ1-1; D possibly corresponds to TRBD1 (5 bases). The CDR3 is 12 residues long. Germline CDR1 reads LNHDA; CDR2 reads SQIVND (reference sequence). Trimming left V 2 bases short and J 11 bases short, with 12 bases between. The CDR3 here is CASSIRQGSAFF. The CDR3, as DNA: TGTGCCAGTAGTATAAGGCAGGGAAGCGCTTTCTTT. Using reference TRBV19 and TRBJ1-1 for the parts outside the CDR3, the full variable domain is DGGITQSPKYLFRKEGQNVTLSCEQNLNHDAMYWYRQDPGQGLRLIYYSQIVNDFQKGDIAEGYSVSREKKESFPLTVTSAQKNPTAFYLCASSIRQGSAFFGQGTRLTVV.

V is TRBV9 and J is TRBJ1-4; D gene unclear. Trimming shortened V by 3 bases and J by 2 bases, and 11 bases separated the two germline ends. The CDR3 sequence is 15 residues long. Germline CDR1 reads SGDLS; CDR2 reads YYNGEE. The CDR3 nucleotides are TGTGCCAGCAGCGGAGGGAGCGGGACTAATGAAAAACTGTTTTTT. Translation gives CASSGGSGTNEKLFF.